The sequence of this T cell receptor beta chain was determined in a study of shared clonotypes between healthy human individuals. Sequencing used immunoSEQ multiplex PCR; TCRdb keeps in-frame clones, though not all of them. The sample contains more than 500,000 clones, around 96% of which appear only once. Researchers partitioned CD4+ cells into CD45RA+ naive and CD45RA-negative memory subsets. This CDR3 is built from 14 residues. The V and J ends lost 4 bases and 12 bases respectively, with 21 bases between them. Germline loops: CDR1 MNHEY, CDR2 SVGAGI. This clonotype was obtained from a woman aged 30 to 39 in good health. The sample comprised naive CD4+ T cells sorted from blood. As to subset: CD45RA+ positively selected. The V and J genes are TRBV6-5 and TRBJ1-1, with D maybe TRBD1 (6 bases). In DNA, the CDR3 is TGTGCCAGCAGTTCTTTACCGGACAGCTTATCGTCTTTCTTT. It specifies CASSSLPDSLSSFF.